This is a list of T cell receptor beta chains from one sample in a study of T cells in Graves' hyperthyroidism and ophthalmopathy. TCRdb recomputed calls from the multiplex PCR reads with MiXCR, one row per CDR3 protein. The sample includes some 700,000 distinct CDR3 sequences, approximately 15% of them seen just once. Sequenced sample: blood. These receptors came from a man aged 50-60 years with Graves' hyperthyroidism. Both conserved end residues are part of each CDR3. The D gene is left open where the match is weak. Rows give clone size only sometimes, using once, few, many, or a class for an expanded clone.

clone size	V gene	J gene	D gene	CDR3 DNA	CDR3 protein
.	TRBV29-1	TRBJ2-3	.	TGCAGCGCTAGGAGTTACGGGGACGCCGGCCGGGGTACGCAGTATTTT	CSARSYGDAGRGTQYF
many	TRBV7-2	TRBJ2-1	.	TGTGCCAGCAGCTACAGGGAGAACAATGAGCAGTTCTTC	CASSYRENNEQFF
once	TRBV3-1	TRBJ2-7	TRBD1	TGTGCCAGCAGATTATCCGGGACAGGGAACGTCGAGCAGTACTTC	CASRLSGTGNVEQYF
.	TRBV6-2/TRBV6-3	TRBJ2-7	.	TGTGCCAGCAGTTACCCCTTGGACAGAGCCCCTCCCCATAAGAGCTCCTACGAGCAGTACTTC	CASSYPLDRAPPHKSSYEQYF
few	TRBV7-6	TRBJ1-6	TRBD1	TGTGCCAGCAGCGCATCCGCCTGGGCAGGGGGATCACCCCTCCACTTT	CASSASAWAGGSPLHF
many	TRBV7-2	TRBJ2-5	TRBD1	TGTGCCAGCAGCTTAGTGACAGGGTTAGAGACCCAGTACTTC	CASSLVTGLETQYF
.	TRBV5-1	TRBJ2-7	TRBD1	TGCGCCAGCAGCGATAACCGACAGGGACCGACCTACGAGCAGTACTTC	CASSDNRQGPTYEQYF
many	TRBV4-1	TRBJ2-5	.	TGCGCCAGCAGCCACGGGGAATTGGAGACCCAGTACTTC	CASSHGELETQYF
.	TRBV6-1	TRBJ2-1	TRBD2	TGTGCCAGCAGTCCAGCGGGAGTGTCCTACAATGAGCAGTTCTTC	CASSPAGVSYNEQFF
many	TRBV20-1	TRBJ2-3	TRBD2	TGCAGTGCCAGGGAACTAGCGGCTAGCACAGATACGCAGTATTTT	CSARELAASTDTQYF
.	TRBV6-5	TRBJ2-2	.	TGTGCCAGCAGTTACCTCTTCAGCGGCGCCGGGGAGCTGTTTTTT	CASSYLFSGAGELFF
.	TRBV29-1	TRBJ2-3	.	TGCAGCGTTACGGGTCTCTACACAGATACGCAGTATTTT	CSVTGLYTDTQYF
few	TRBV24-1	TRBJ2-3	.	TGTGCCACCAGTGATAAATTGACAGATACGCAGTATTTT	CATSDKLTDTQYF
few	TRBV7-6	TRBJ2-7	.	TGTGCCAGCAGCTTAGGGCCGACCAACTACGAGCAGTACTTC	CASSLGPTNYEQYF
many	TRBV5-5	TRBJ1-1	.	TGTGCCAGCAGCCGACAGAACACTGAAGCTTTCTTT	CASSRQNTEAFF
.	TRBV28	TRBJ1-1	TRBD1	TGTGCCAGCAGCCCCCCACAGGGGGCCGCCACTGAAGCTTTCTTT	CASSPPQGAATEAFF
.	TRBV20-1	TRBJ2-7	TRBD2	TGCAGTGCTAGACAGACTAGCGGGGGACCCCTCGAGCAGTACTTC	CSARQTSGGPLEQYF
many	TRBV18	TRBJ2-1	TRBD1	TGTGCCAGCTCACCCCGGGACAGGGGCTTCAATGAGCAGTTCTTC	CASSPRDRGFNEQFF
.	TRBV5-1	TRBJ2-1	.	TGCGCCAGCAGCTTAGATATTTGGAATGAGCAGTTCTTC	CASSLDIWNEQFF
.	TRBV6-2/TRBV6-3	TRBJ2-1	.	TGTGCCAGCCGGGACGGTGCTTTCAATGAGCAGTTCTTC	CASRDGAFNEQFF
.	TRBV7-9	TRBJ2-2	.	TGTGCCAGCAGACTCAGCGGGACAGCGAACACCGGGGAGCTGTTTTTT	CASRLSGTANTGELFF
many	TRBV11-2	TRBJ1-2	.	TGTGCCAGCAGATCGCTAAGGGAGGGAGACATGGACTATGGCTACACCTTC	CASRSLREGDMDYGYTF
few	TRBV28	TRBJ1-1	.	TGTGCCAGCAGTTTAAGTGTGTCAGGGGAGACTGAAGCTTTCTTT	CASSLSVSGETEAFF
many	TRBV28	TRBJ1-1	.	TGTGCCAGCACGGAGGGATACGGTGAAGCTTTCTTT	CASTEGYGEAFF
few	TRBV2	TRBJ2-2	.	TGTGCCAGCAGGTTGGGGGGCGCGGACACCGGGGAGCTGTTTTTT	CASRLGGADTGELFF
.	TRBV20-1	TRBJ2-5	.	TGCAGTGCAAGACAGAGCCAAGAGACCCAGTACTTC	CSARQSQETQYF
.	TRBV29-1	TRBJ2-1	TRBD2	TGCAGCGTTCCTAGCGGGAGTTGGGGTGAGCAGTTCTTC	CSVPSGSWGEQFF
.	TRBV3-1	TRBJ2-3	TRBD2	TGTGCCAGCAGCCAAGTACTAGCGGGGCCCACAGATACGCAGTATTTT	CASSQVLAGPTDTQYF
few	TRBV3-1	TRBJ2-1	.	TGTGCCAGCAGCCAAGAGGGCCAGGTTACCCGACGCTCCTACAATGAGCAGTTCTTC	CASSQEGQVTRRSYNEQFF
many	TRBV5-1	TRBJ1-4	.	TGCGCCAGCAGCCGGACGGCGAATAATGAAAAACTGTTTTTT	CASSRTANNEKLFF
many	TRBV6-1	TRBJ1-2	TRBD1	TGTGCCAGCAGGTGGACAGGGAACTCCAACTATGGCTACACCTTC	CASRWTGNSNYGYTF
few	TRBV9	TRBJ2-2	TRBD2	TGTGCCAGCAGCGGTAGCGGGCCCGGGGAGCTGTTTTTT	CASSGSGPGELFF
.	TRBV9	TRBJ2-3	.	TGTGCCAGCAGCGTAGTGAGCGGGAGCACAGATACGCAGTATTTT	CASSVVSGSTDTQYF
.	TRBV6-1	TRBJ1-1	.	TGTGCCAGCAGTGACGGAGGGTTCATGAACACTGAAGCTTTCTTT	CASSDGGFMNTEAFF
many	TRBV30	TRBJ1-1	.	TGTGCCTGGAGTGTACGAAGAGCGAACACTGAAGCTTTCTTT	CAWSVRRANTEAFF
.	TRBV20-1	TRBJ2-3	.	TGCAGTGCTAGAGAGAGGTTTACAGATACGCAGTATTTT	CSARERFTDTQYF
once	TRBV5-1	TRBJ2-2	TRBD2	TGCGCCAGCAGCTTGGGTCCTAGCGGAGACACCGGGGAGCTGTTTTTT	CASSLGPSGDTGELFF
.	TRBV27	TRBJ2-7	.	TGTGCCAGCAGTTTATCTGTCTACACATACGAGCAGTACTTC	CASSLSVYTYEQYF
few	TRBV3-1	TRBJ1-2	TRBD1	TGTGCCAGCAGCCAAGCCGGGACAGGGGACTATGGCTACACCTTC	CASSQAGTGDYGYTF
.	TRBV10-1	TRBJ2-1	.	TGCGCCAGCAGTGCACATATCAACAATGAGCAGTTCTTC	CASSAHINNEQFF
few	TRBV2	TRBJ1-4	TRBD1	TGTGCCAGCAGGCGGACAGGGGCTGATGAAAAACTGTTTTTT	CASRRTGADEKLFF
many	TRBV28	TRBJ1-4	.	TGTGCCAGCAGTTCGACAGCTCTCAATGAAAAACTGTTTTTT	CASSSTALNEKLFF
.	TRBV28	TRBJ1-5	TRBD1	TGTGCCAGCAGTCGGTCAGGGGGCTGGGACAATCAGCCCCAGCATTTT	CASSRSGGWDNQPQHF
.	TRBV5-4	TRBJ2-1	.	TGTGCCAGCAGCCCCTCTTCGAGGGTGAATGAGCAGTTCTTC	CASSPSSRVNEQFF
many	TRBV28	TRBJ1-2	.	TGTGCCAGCAGTCTCGGACAGTATGGCTACACCTTC	CASSLGQYGYTF
many	TRBV28	TRBJ2-7	.	TGTGCCAGCAACTCCCATATTCGCGAGCAGTACTTC	CASNSHIREQYF
many	TRBV7-2	TRBJ2-3	.	TGTGCCAGCAGCTTAGACGTAGGGATAGATACGCAGTATTTT	CASSLDVGIDTQYF
many	TRBV11-2	TRBJ2-2	.	TGTGCCAGCGGACTATCCGAAAGGGCCGGGGAGCTGTTTTTT	CASGLSERAGELFF
few	TRBV30	TRBJ1-1	.	TGTGCCTGGAGCCGTAGTATACGGATTATGAACACTGAAGCTTTCTTT	CAWSRSIRIMNTEAFF
.	TRBV7-9	TRBJ2-3	.	TGTGCCAGCAGCTCCCGGAGCGGCTACACAGATACGCAGTATTTT	CASSSRSGYTDTQYF
.	TRBV5-1	TRBJ2-3	.	TGCGCCAGCAGCCAAGATGGCCCGGGACGCACAGATACGCAGTATTTT	CASSQDGPGRTDTQYF
.	TRBV3-1	TRBJ2-7	.	TGTGCCAGCAGCCGAGATAGCAACATCTTCTCCTACGAGCAGTACTTC	CASSRDSNIFSYEQYF